This TCR beta chain was retrieved from a study of a mutant IDH1 vaccine in newly diagnosed glioma. Background on the study: In some groups vaccination began 4-6 weeks post-radiotherapy; others received it with temozolomide. Males made up approximately 62% and females about 40% of treated patients, whose mean age was around 40 years.

The data were produced by immunoSEQ multiplex PCR, yet TCRdb's version contains in-frame clones alone and is incomplete. The sample has about 81,000 clones, 70% to 90% seen once. Germline CDR1 is LNHDA and CDR2 is SQIVND (reference sequence). This CDR3 is 17 amino acids long. Trimming pared 3 bases from V and 4 bases from J, leaving 19 bases between. Time point noted: week 23, last vaccination. Vaccination used 300 ug of mutant IDH1 20-mer peptide per dose, with topical imiquimod. A word on this clone: What it binds is not known.

The rearrangement uses TRBV19 and TRBJ1-5; no clear D. The TCR was taken from a man under 40 with glioma. Some clones in this sample may be carry-over from other donors' samples. The sequences come from PBMCs, collected from a glioma patient whose treatment included an IDH1 peptide vaccine. The CDR3 spells CASSIRRGQDLNQPQHF. The CDR3 DNA reads as TGTGCCAGTAGTATTCGACGGGGTCAGGATCTAAATCAGCCCCAGCATTTT.